Below are 24 T cell receptor beta chains sequenced from a single sample in a study of vaccination and CD4 T cells after COVID-19. Their cognate antigens are unknown. At the Johns Hopkins FTIC core, DNA taken from cultured CD4+ T cells was sequenced by way of the Oncomine TCR Beta short-read assay. TCRdb processed the PCR reads anew with MiXCR; each CDR3 protein has one entry. The sample includes some 6,600 distinct CDR3 sequences, around 53% of them seen just once. This sample's treatment: roughly 10-day PBMC culture with coronavirus spike peptide pools or control peptides (ViraFEST assay). These CD4+ T cells came from an unexposed donor, sampled before the COVID-19 pandemic (2011-2018). The material sequenced was CD4+ T cells from blood, cultured in vitro. All receptors come from a human donor in good health.

This clonotype was found a few times. This sequence joins TRBV7-2 and TRBJ2-7, with D uncertain. Germline V gene data show CDR1 as SGHTA and CDR2 as FQGNSA. The CDR3 contains 15 residues. Deletions cut 5 bases from V and 3 bases from J, with 17 bases between. CDR3: CASSPSSVRLYEQYF. The CDR3, as DNA: TGTGCCAGCAGCCCTAGTTCGGTCAGACTCTACGAGCAGTACTTC. The complete variable domain, with remaining parts taken from reference TRBV7-2 and TRBJ2-7, reads GAGVSQSPSNKVTEKGKDVELRCDPISGHTALYWYRQSLGQGLEFLIYFQGNSAPDKSGLPSDRFSAERTGGSVSTLTIQRTQQEDSAVYLCASSPSSVRLYEQYFGPGTRLTVT.

This clonotype was seen only a few times. The V gene is TRBV20-1, the J gene TRBJ2-1; tentative D call: TRBD1 (6 bases). CDR3 size: 14 residues. Trimming pared 6 bases from V and 6 bases from J, leaving 18 bases between. The germline V gene encodes CDR1 DFQATT and CDR2 SNEGSKA (reference sequence). The CDR3 DNA follows: TGCAGTGCCCAGGACAGCTCCAACCCCAATGAGCAGTTCTTC. Its translation: CSAQDSSNPNEQFF.

This clonotype occurred once. This sequence joins TRBV30 and TRBJ2-5; 9 bases are shared with TRBD1. This CDR3 is 13 amino acids long. V shed 5 bases, J shed 5 bases, and the junction held 6 bases outside the gene matches. CDR1 and CDR2 from the germline V gene are GTSNPN and SVGIG (reference sequence). The chain's CDR3 is CAWEGQGRETQYF. The DNA for the CDR3 is TGTGCCTGGGAGGGACAGGGCCGGGAGACCCAGTACTTC.

The chain combines TRBV30 with TRBJ1-4; D is perhaps TRBD1 (5 bases). Per germline, CDR1 GTSNPN and CDR2 SVGIG (reference sequence). The CDR3 covers 14 residues. Trimming left V 0 bases short and J 3 bases short, with 8 bases between. For the CDR3, the DNA is TGTGCCTGGAGTGTCAGGGCAGCTAATGAAAAACTGTTTTTT. It specifies CAWSVRAANEKLFF.

The V call is TRBV19, the J call TRBJ1-2, with 7 bases identical to TRBD1. From germline, CDR1 is LNHDA and CDR2 SQIVND (reference sequence). The V and J ends lost 9 bases and 8 bases, in that order; junction bases with no gene match: 12. The length of the CDR3 is 13 residues. The CDR3 protein is CASGRGQQKGYTF. The CDR3 nucleotides are TGTGCCAGCGGACGGGGACAGCAGAAAGGCTACACCTTC. The variable domain in full, with the rest retrieved from reference TRBV19 and TRBJ1-2, is DGGITQSPKYLFRKEGQNVTLSCEQNLNHDAMYWYRQDPGQGLRLIYYSQIVNDFQKGDIAEGYSVSREKKESFPLTVTSAQKNPTAFYLCASGRGQQKGYTFGSGTRLTVV.

This clonotype was seen more than once but under ten times. The chain has TRBV20-1 and TRBJ2-3, with a tentative D call TRBD2 (6 bases). The V and J ends lost 6 bases and 0 bases respectively, with 16 bases between them. CDR1 is DFQATT, CDR2 SNEGSKA, per germline (reference sequence). This CDR3 is built from 15 residues. The CDR3 sequence is CSASPLATSTDTQYF. Here the CDR3 DNA reads TGCAGTGCCTCCCCGCTAGCGACTAGCACAGATACGCAGTATTTT.

The chain carries TRBV16 and TRBJ2-3, with 8 positions matching TRBD2. J was trimmed by 2 bases and V by 4 bases; bases with no gene match: 5. Germline loops: CDR1 KGHSY, CDR2 FQNENV. The CDR3 length is 15 residues. The CDR3 region is CASSPGLEYTDTQYF. CDR3 coding DNA: TGTGCCAGCAGCCCGGGACTAGAGTACACAGATACGCAGTATTTT.

The chain links TRBV18 to TRBJ2-7; 7 nucleotides line up with TRBD2. The V and J ends lost 3 bases and 1 base, in that order; junction bases with no gene match: 6. The CDR3 is 15 amino acids. Germline CDR1 reads KGHSH; CDR2 reads LQKENI. The CDR3 is CASSPLGGGSYEQYF. CDR3 sequence (DNA): TGTGCCAGCTCACCCCTGGGGGGGGGATCCTACGAGCAGTACTTC. The complete variable domain, with remaining parts taken from reference TRBV18 and TRBJ2-7, reads NAGVMQNPRHLVRRRGQEARLRCSPMKGHSHVYWYRQLPEEGLKFMVYLQKENIIDESGMPKERFSAEFPKEGPSILRIQQVVRGDSAAYFCASSPLGGGSYEQYFGPGTRLTVT.

This sequence joins TRBV6-2 or TRBV6-3 and TRBJ1-2; D gene unclear. V lost 4 bases to trimming and J lost 3 bases, with 9 bases between them. The CDR3 has 13 residues. Germline CDR1 is MNHEY and CDR2 is SVGEGT. Written as DNA, the CDR3 is TGTGCCAGCAGTTTAGGCAGCGACTATGGCTACACCTTC. It yields the protein CASSLGSDYGYTF.

This clonotype was counted a few times. The chain couples TRBV20-1 to TRBJ2-3; D is possibly TRBD2 (7 bases). The CDR3 consists of 16 residues. The germline gives CDR1 DFQATT, CDR2 SNEGSKA (reference sequence). V was clipped by 3 bases and J by 1 base, with 17 bases between them. CDR3 loop: CSASGATGGRTDTQYF. The CDR3 DNA follows: TGCAGTGCTAGTGGTGCGACGGGGGGCCGCACAGATACGCAGTATTTT.

This chain joins TRBV7-9 and TRBJ1-5; D is unresolved. V was pared by 1 base and J by 0 bases, with 7 bases between. Germline CDR1 SEHNR, CDR2 FQNEAQ (reference sequence). The CDR3 contains 15 residues. The CDR3 DNA reads TGTGCCAGCAGCTTAGAAGGGATTAGCAATCAGCCCCAGCATTTT. Its translation is CASSLEGISNQPQHF.

V and J are TRBV6-1 and TRBJ2-1; no definite D call. V lost 3 bases and J 6 bases, leaving 6 bases between the germline ends. Germline CDR1 reads MNHNS; CDR2 reads SASEGT. This CDR3 has 12 amino acids. This chain's CDR3 is CASSDRRNEQFF. The CDR3 coding sequence is TGTGCCAGCAGTGATCGGCGCAATGAGCAGTTCTTC.

This clonotype was seen only a few times. V is TRBV7-9 and J is TRBJ1-2; no firm D call. CDR1 and CDR2 (germline): SEHNR, FQNEAQ (reference sequence). This CDR3 spans 16 amino acids. V gave up 1 base and J gave up 4 bases, with 16 bases separating them. The CDR3 DNA reads as TGTGCCAGCAGCTTAGGGGTGTCCGCCGGGGTCTATGGCTACACCTTC. It specifies CASSLGVSAGVYGYTF.

V gene TRBV18 combines with J gene TRBJ1-2; unclear D gene. This CDR3 spans 14 amino acids. Trimming removed 0 bases at V and 8 bases at J, with 13 bases between. The germline CDR1 and CDR2 sequences are KGHSH and LQKENI. The CDR3 region has the DNA TGTGCCAGCTCACCACCGCATGAGGAGCGGGGCTACACCTTC. The encoded protein is CASSPPHEERGYTF.

This clonotype was found a few times. The chain joins TRBV5-4 to TRBJ2-5; D possibly matches TRBD1 or TRBD2 (5 bases each). The V gene's germline CDR1 is SGHNT and CDR2 YYREEE (reference sequence). The CDR3 sequence is 14 residues long. V lost 0 bases, J lost 5 bases, and 11 bases lay in between. CDR3 region: CASSLVRGSETQYF. In DNA form, the CDR3 reads TGTGCCAGCAGCTTGGTGAGGGGTTCGGAGACCCAGTACTTC.

This chain joins TRBV20-1 and TRBJ2-5; the D gene could be TRBD1 or TRBD2 (5 bases each). The CDR3 spans 14 residues. Germline CDR1 and CDR2: DFQATT and SNEGSKA (reference sequence). V gave up 1 base and J gave up 4 bases, with 13 bases separating them. The CDR3 region has the DNA TGCAGTGCTAGAGGGAAAGAGGGGCGAGAGACCCAGTACTTC. Its protein product is CSARGKEGRETQYF.

V gene TRBV5-4 combines with J gene TRBJ2-2; D might be TRBD1 or TRBD2, each matching 5 bases. Trimming removed 9 bases from V and 4 bases from J, with 16 bases in between. Per the germline V gene, CDR1 is SGHNT and CDR2 is YYREEE (reference sequence). CDR3 size: 14 residues. CDR3 bases: TGTGCCACCTCCGGGACCCTCGTCACCGGGGAGCTGTTTTTT. This translates into CATSGTLVTGELFF.

This clonotype was seen more than once but under ten times. CDR3 sequence: CASSLVGKGYTF. CDR3 sequence (DNA): TGTGCCAGCAGCTTAGTGGGGAAGGGATACACCTTC. This chain links TRBV9 with TRBJ1-2; D remains ambiguous. The CDR3 is 12 residues long. V shed 4 bases and J shed 11 bases, with 15 bases lying between them. Germline V gene lookup returns CDR1 SGDLS and CDR2 YYNGEE.

This clonotype was seen just once. The V call is TRBV28, the J call TRBJ1-6; unclear D gene. Trimming cost V 8 bases and J 4 bases, with 9 bases left between them. This CDR3 is 13 amino acids long. Looked up from germline, CDR1 is MDHEN and CDR2 is SYDVKM. CDR3 DNA: TGTGCCAGCCTATCGATTTATAATTCACCCCTCCACTTT. This gives the protein CASLSIYNSPLHF.

The V call is TRBV20-1, the J call TRBJ1-2; 8 nucleotides agree with TRBD1. Per the germline V gene, CDR1 is DFQATT and CDR2 is SNEGSKA (reference sequence). There are 16 residues in the CDR3. J gave up 3 bases and V 3 bases, and 12 bases lay outside the gene matches. The CDR3 DNA is TGCAGTGCTAGGCCCCGGCAGGGGGCGGCATACTATGGCTACACCTTC. It encodes CSARPRQGAAYYGYTF.

V gene TRBV7-9 combines with J gene TRBJ1-1; a possible D gene is TRBD1 (6 bases). Germline V gene sequence: CDR1 SEHNR, CDR2 FQNEAQ (reference sequence). CDR3 size: 16 residues. Trimming stripped 5 bases from V and 0 bases from J, with 16 bases between. The CDR3 DNA is TGTGCCAGCAGCACCACAGGGAGGGGCATGAACACTGAAGCTTTCTTT. Protein product: CASSTTGRGMNTEAFF.

CDR3 sequence reads: CSARVGRTFTEAFF. CDR3 DNA sequence: TGCAGTGCTAGAGTGGGACGGACTTTCACTGAAGCTTTCTTT. The chain is built from TRBV20-1 and TRBJ1-1, with D possibly matching TRBD1 (5 bases). V shed 1 base and J shed 4 bases, with 13 bases lying between them. Looked up from germline, CDR1 is DFQATT and CDR2 is SNEGSKA (reference sequence). The length of the CDR3 is 14 residues.

J is TRBJ2-3 and V is TRBV5-1; D may correspond to TRBD1 or TRBD2 (5 bases each). The germline V gene has CDR1 SGHRS and CDR2 YFSETQ. The length of the CDR3 is 13 residues. V was shortened by 4 bases and J by 4 bases, with 10 bases between the two germline ends. The DNA of the CDR3 is TGCGCCAGCAGCGGCCAGGGAGCAGATACGCAGTATTTT. This gives the protein CASSGQGADTQYF.

V and J are TRBV20-1 and TRBJ1-5; TRBD1 matches 8 bases. V trimming: 3 bases; J trimming: 6 bases; junction bases outside the gene matches: 4. Germline CDR1 reads DFQATT; CDR2 reads SNEGSKA (reference sequence). The CDR3 is 13 residues long. CDR3 sequence (DNA): TGCAGTGCTAGGGACAGGGTCGGTCAGCCCCAGCATTTT. As protein: CSARDRVGQPQHF.